The table lists the clone carrying this TCR beta chain with a count of one. Its target is not known. The primer mix had 60 Vbeta and 13 Jbeta primers. TCRdb's copy holds only in-frame clones and misses some; the assay was immunoSEQ multiplex PCR. The table records over 100,000 clones, around 80% of them present only once. This sample is drawn from a study of cytomegalovirus exposure and HLA in healthy donors. Whole-study context: Approximately 190 million T cells yielded over 90 million unique TCR beta sequences in earlier analysis. General study results and limits: Reportedly, TCR beta sequences accurately predicted HLA-A and HLA-B alleles in most subjects. Researchers reported in a later analysis that a missense DCLRE1C variant was tied to TCR beta V- and J-gene trimming.

The CDR3 sequence is 14 residues long. CDR1 is MGHRA and CDR2 is YSYEKL in the germline V gene. V was pared by 2 bases and J by 4 bases, with 4 bases of the junction left unmatched. Whereas donors were nominally healthy upon sampling, unrecorded immune exposures were probable. The TCR sequence derives from a female donor in good health and CMV-seropositive. The chain recombines TRBV4-1 with TRBJ1-2; 7 bases line up with TRBD1. Sequencing was carried out using PBMCs. CDR3 in amino acids: CASSQQTGVYGYTF. CDR3 DNA: TGCGCCAGCAGCCAACAAACAGGGGTCTATGGCTACACCTTC.